This T cell receptor (beta chain) was profiled in a study of blood T cell repertoires in COVID-19 (dated by TCRdb to 2020 to 2022). For the study in its entirety: Samples from collaborators originated in the United States, Italy and Spain and spanned both the acute and convalescent phases of COVID-19. The material from the prospective study consisted of cDNA or gDNA derived from T cells, B-cell-depleted T cells, or PBMCs. Subjects who had been exposed to COVID-19, were actively infected with it, or had recovered from it provided the deeply sampled blood TCRbeta repertoires that made up the dataset. The repertoires were made available in a free public database intended to serve as a resource for research on the immune response to SARS-CoV-2. The samples were drawn from two sources: the first 160 participants of the ongoing ImmuneRACE study, and 950 to 1,500 subjects contributed by 6 global collaborators. Nearly every sample came with metadata listing a de-identified subject ID, COVID-19 status, age in years and sex. HLA class I and class II types, where available, came from metadata supplied by the sample provider rather than from assay-based typing.

In the prospective study, participants were roughly 18 to 95 years old, resided in about two dozen geographic areas of the United States, and were enrolled through a virtual design. In the prospective study, participants were assigned to cohorts based on the clinical history participants reported in a screening survey and a study questionnaire. In the prospective study, mobile phlebotomists collected whole blood, serum and a nasopharyngeal or oropharyngeal swab from each participant. Over an approximately two-month period, participants in the prospective study had the option of providing additional blood draws and questionnaires. Before DNA extraction, prospective study blood samples were shipped either frozen or at room temperature. The immunoSEQ Assay, a bias-controlled multiplex PCR, was used to amplify TCRbeta CDR3 regions from genomic DNA. Per the authors' processing: Within the assay, amplification of reference gene primers was used to estimate how many nucleated cells each sample contained. To quantify the absolute abundance of each unique TCRbeta CDR3 rearrangement, sequence reads were collapsed and filtered. For each sample, productive Simpson clonality was calculated as the square root of Simpson's diversity index over productive rearrangements. TCRdb stores this immuneACCESS table with in-frame sequences only. Part of the clones is absent; in the studies checked, under half of the shortfall reflects unresolved V genes, and no reason is known for the rest. Clone size and the V and J calls come from that table; the DNA yielded D and trimming. This sample holds 230,000 or so clones; about 91% were observed only once. The ten top clones hold about 2.5% of the sample.

From the germline V gene, CDR1 is SGHAT and CDR2 is FQNNGV. From cysteine to phenylalanine, the CDR3 is 16 amino acids long. Only the CDR3 region is kept as DNA, spanning 48 bases read in frame from base 1. V and J lose 0 bases and 0 bases, and a span of 10 bases separates them. Study-wide findings and limitations: The amount of clinical and demographic metadata varied by source and participant and was provided uncurated.

As for this clone: No antigen is known for it. No base-level quality is on record; no much larger clone is a single base apart.

Here the chain combines TRBV11-2 and TRBJ2-3; the D gene cannot be named for sure. This sequence originates from a woman in her thirties or forties with acute COVID-19. The sample taken for sequencing was PBMCs or T cells enriched from blood (not recorded which). The bases read TGTGCCAGCAGCTTAGAGCTAACCCTTAGCACAGATACGCAGTATTTT. It encodes CASSLELTLSTDTQYF.